This paragraph reports one TCR beta chain. CDR1 MNHEY and CDR2 SVGAGI come from the germline V gene. The V and J ends lost 5 bases and 3 bases respectively, with 16 bases between them. There are 15 residues in the CDR3. The data are from a study of cytotoxic CD8 clonotypes in ibrutinib-treated CLL. Overall study context: On average, each sample had about 250,000 productive templates and approximately 100,000 productive rearrangements.

Profiled with immunoSEQ multiplex PCR; TCRdb holds only in-frame clones, not every one. The sample includes 150,000 or so clones, around 84% of them seen just once. This specimen was PBMCs, taken after 12 months of ibrutinib treatment. The chain has TRBV6-5 and TRBJ1-2, with D maybe TRBD1 (6 bases). This clonotype originated in a human donor with chronic lymphocytic leukemia. The CDR3 reads CASSPNRVKDYGYTF. The CDR3 nucleotides read TGTGCCAGCAGTCCCAACAGGGTTAAGGACTATGGCTACACCTTC.